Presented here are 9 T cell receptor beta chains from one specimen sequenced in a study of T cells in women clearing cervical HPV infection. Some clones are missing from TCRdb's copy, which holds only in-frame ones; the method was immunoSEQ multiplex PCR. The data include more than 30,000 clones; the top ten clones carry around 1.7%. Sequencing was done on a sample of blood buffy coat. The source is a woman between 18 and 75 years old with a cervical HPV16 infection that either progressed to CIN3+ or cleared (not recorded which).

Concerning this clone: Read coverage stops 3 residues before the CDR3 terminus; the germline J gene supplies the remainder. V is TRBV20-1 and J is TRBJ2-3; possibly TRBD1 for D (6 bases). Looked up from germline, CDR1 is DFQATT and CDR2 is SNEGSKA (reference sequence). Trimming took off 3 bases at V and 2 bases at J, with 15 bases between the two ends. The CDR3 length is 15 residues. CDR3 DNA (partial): TGCAGTGCTAGTGGGCAGGGGAAGGTCACAGATACG. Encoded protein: CSASGQGKVTDT. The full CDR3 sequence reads CSASGQGKVTDTQYF.

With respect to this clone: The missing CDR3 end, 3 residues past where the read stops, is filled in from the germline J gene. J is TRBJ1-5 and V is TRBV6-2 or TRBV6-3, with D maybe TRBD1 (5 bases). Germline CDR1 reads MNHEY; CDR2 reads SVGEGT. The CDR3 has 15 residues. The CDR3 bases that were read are TGTGCCAGCAGTTACTGGGGGGGGAAGGCGGTACCC. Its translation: CASSYWGGKAVP. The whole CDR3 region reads CASSYWGGKAVPQHF.

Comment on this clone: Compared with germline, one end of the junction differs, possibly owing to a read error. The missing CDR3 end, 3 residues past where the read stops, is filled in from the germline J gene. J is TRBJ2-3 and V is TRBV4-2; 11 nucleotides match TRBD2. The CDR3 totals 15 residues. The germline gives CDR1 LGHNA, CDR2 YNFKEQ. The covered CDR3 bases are TGCGCCAGCAGCCCGACTAGCGGGGGCACAGATACG. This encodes CASSPTSGGTDT. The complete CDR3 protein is CASSPTSGGTDTQYF.

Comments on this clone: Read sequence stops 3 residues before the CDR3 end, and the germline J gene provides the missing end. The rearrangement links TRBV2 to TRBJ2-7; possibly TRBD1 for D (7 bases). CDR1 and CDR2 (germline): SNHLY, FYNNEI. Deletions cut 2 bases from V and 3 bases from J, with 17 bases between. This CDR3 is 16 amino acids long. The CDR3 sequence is CASSEWGAGGGYEQYF. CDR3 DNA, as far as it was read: TGTGCCAGCAGTGAATGGGGGGCAGGGGGTGGCTACGAG.

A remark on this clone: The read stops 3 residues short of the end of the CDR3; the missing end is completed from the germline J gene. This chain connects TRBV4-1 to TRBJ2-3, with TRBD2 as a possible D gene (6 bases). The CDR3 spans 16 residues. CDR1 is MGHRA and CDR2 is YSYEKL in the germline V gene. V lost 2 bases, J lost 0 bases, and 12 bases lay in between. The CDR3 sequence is CASSQQGGVSTDTQYF. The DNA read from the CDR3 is TGCGCCAGCAGCCAACAAGGCGGGGTGAGCACAGATACG.

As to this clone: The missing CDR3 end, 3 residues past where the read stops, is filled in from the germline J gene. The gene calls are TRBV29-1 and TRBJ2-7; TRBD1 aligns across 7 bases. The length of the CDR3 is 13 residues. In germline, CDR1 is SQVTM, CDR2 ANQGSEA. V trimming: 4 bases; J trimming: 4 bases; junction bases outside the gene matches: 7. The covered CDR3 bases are TGCAGCGTTGTGGGGCAGGGGGAGTACGAG. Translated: CSVVGQGEYE. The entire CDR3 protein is CSVVGQGEYEQYF.

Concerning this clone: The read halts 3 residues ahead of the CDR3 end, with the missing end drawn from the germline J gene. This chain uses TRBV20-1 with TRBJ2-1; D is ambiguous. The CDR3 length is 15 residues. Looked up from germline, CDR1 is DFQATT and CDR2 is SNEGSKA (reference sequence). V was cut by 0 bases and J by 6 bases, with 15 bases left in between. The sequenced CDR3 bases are TGCAGTGCTAGAGATCGTGTGGCTACGGGCAATGAG. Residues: CSARDRVATGNE. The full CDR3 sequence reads CSARDRVATGNEQFF.

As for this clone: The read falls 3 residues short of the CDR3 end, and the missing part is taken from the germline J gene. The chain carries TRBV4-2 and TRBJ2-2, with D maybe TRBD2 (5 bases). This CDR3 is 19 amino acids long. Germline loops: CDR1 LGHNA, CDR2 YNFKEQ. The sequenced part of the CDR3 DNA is TGTGCCAGCAGCCCGGTCCCGGTTCAGGCCCTGGCGACTAATGAAAAG. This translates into CASSPVPVQALATNEK. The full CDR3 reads CASSPVPVQALATNEKLFF.

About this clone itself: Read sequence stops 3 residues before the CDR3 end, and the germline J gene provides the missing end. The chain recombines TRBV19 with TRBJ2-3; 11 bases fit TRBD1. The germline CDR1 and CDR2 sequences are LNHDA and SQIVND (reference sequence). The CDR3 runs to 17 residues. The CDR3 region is CASRRTGGELSNQPQYF. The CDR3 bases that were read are TGTGCCAGTAGGCGGACAGGGGGCGAACTTAGCAATCAGCCG.